This T cell receptor beta chain was identified in a study of T cells in localized non-small cell lung cancer. Germline CDR1 is SQVTM and CDR2 is ANQGSEA. V was clipped by 2 bases and J by 5 bases, with 15 bases between them. The CDR3 consists of 14 residues. Findings and caveats of the study: The appearance of a median about 60 of the top 100 tumor clones was seen in adjacent lung. A single tumor region was sequenced, leaving heterogeneity possible. Density of T cells in blood, when higher, went with longer overall survival. Of the tissues analyzed, uninvolved adjacent lung showed maximal T cell clonality, greater than tumor.

Profiling relied on immunoSEQ multiplex PCR, and the TCRdb table lists in-frame clones only, not all of them. The data show 65,000 to 80,000 clones, 70% to 85% seen once. The sample holds a few counts of this clone. What it recognizes is unknown. This receptor was identified in a female donor over 55 with stage I lung adenocarcinoma. The chain is built from TRBV29-1 and TRBJ1-1; D call uncertain. Here the sequenced sample was peripheral blood, taken before any cancer treatment. The chain's CDR3 is CSVELRGFRTEAFF. CDR3 nucleotides: TGCAGCGTTGAATTGCGGGGATTCAGGACTGAAGCTTTCTTT.